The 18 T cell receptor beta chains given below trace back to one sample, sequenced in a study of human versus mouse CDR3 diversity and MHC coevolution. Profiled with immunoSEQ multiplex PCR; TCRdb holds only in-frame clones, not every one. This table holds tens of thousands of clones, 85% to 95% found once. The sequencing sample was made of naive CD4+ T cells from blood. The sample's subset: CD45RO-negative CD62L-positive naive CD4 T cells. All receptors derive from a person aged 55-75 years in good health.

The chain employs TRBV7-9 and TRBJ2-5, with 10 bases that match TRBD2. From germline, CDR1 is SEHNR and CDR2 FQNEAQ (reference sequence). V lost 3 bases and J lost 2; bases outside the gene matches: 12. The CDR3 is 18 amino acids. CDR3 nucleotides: TGTGCCAGCAGCTTCGGGCTAGCGGGAGAGGTTGGGCAAGAGACCCAGTACTTC. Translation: CASSFGLAGEVGQETQYF.

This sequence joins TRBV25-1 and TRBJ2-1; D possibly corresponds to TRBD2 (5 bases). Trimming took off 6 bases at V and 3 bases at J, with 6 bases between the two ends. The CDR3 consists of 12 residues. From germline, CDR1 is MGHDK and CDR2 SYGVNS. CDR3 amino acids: CASSRDYNEQFF. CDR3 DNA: TGTGCCAGCAGCCGGGACTACAATGAGCAGTTCTTC.

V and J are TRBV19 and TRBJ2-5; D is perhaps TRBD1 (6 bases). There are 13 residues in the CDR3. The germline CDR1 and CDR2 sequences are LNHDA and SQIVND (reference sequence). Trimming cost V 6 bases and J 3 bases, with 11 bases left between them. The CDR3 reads CASRRDTEETQYF. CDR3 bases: TGTGCCAGTAGACGGGACACCGAAGAGACCCAGTACTTC.

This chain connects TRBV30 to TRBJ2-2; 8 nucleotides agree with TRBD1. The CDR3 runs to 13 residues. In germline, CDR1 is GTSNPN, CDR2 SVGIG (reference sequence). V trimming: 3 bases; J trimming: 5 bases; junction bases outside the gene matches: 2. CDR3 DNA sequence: TGTGCCTGGAGCCGACAGGGGACCGGGGAGCTGTTTTTT. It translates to CAWSRQGTGELFF. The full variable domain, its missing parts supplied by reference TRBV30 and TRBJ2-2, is SQTIHQWPATLVQPVGSPLSLECTVEGTSNPNLYWYRQAAGRGLQLLFYSVGIGQISSEVPQNLSASRPQDRQFILSSKKLLLSDSGFYLCAWSRQGTGELFFGEGSRLTVL.

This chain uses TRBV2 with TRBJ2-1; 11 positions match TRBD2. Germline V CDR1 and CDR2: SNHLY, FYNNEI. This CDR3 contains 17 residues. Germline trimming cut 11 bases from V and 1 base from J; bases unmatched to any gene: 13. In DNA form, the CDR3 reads TGTGCCGACTTATGGCTAGCGGGAGGCGTGTCCTACAATGAGCAGTTCTTC. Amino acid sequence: CADLWLAGGVSYNEQFF.

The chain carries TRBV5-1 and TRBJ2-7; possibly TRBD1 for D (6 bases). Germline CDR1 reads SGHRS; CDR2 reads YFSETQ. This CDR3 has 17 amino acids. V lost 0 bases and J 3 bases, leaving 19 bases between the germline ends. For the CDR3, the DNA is TGCGCCAGCAGCTTGGGGGGTGGGCCAGGGGATATCTACGAGCAGTACTTC. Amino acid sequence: CASSLGGGPGDIYEQYF.

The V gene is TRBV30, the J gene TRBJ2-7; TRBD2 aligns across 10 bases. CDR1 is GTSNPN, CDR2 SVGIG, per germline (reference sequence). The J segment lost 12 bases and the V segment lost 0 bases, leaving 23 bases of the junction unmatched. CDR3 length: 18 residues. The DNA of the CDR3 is TGTGCCTGGAGTGTACTCCTCCCAACGTCTAGCGGGAGTCCCACTCTGTACTTC. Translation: CAWSVLLPTSSGSPTLYF.

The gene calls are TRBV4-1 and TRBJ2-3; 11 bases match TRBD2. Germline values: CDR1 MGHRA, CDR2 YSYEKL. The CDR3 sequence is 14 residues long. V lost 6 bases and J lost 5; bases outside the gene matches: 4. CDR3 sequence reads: CASRIAGGGDTQYF. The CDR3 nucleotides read TGCGCCAGCAGAATAGCGGGAGGGGGAGATACGCAGTATTTT.

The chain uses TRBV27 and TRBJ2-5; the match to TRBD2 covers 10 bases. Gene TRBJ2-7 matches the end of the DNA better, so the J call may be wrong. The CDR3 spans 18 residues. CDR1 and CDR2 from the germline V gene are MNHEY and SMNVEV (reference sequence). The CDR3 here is CASSFRASGSGRGYEQYF. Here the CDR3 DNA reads TGTGCCAGCAGTTTTCGAGCTAGCGGGAGTGGTAGGGGGTACGAGCAGTACTTC.

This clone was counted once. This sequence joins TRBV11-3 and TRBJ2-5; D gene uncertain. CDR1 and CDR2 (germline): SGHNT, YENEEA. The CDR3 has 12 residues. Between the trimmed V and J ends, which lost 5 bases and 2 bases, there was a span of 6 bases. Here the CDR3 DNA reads TGTGCCAGCAGCCGTCGTCAAGAGACCCAGTACTTC. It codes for CASSRRQETQYF. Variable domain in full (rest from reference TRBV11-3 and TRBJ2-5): EAGVVQSPRYKIIEKKQPVAFWCNPISGHNTLYWYLQNLGQGPELLIRYENEEAVDDSQLPKDRFSAERLKGVDSTLKIQPAELGDSAVYLCASSRRQETQYFGPGTRLLVL.

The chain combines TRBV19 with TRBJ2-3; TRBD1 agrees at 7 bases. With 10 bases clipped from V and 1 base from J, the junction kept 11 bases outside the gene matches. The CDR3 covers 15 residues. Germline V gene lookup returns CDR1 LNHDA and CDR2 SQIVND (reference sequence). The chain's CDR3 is CATQKRGTGTDTQYF. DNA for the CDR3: TGTGCCACCCAAAAGAGGGGGACAGGCACAGATACGCAGTATTTT.

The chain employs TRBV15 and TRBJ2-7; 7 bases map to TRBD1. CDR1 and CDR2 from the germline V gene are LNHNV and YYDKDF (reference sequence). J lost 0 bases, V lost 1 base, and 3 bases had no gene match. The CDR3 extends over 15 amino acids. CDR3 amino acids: CATSRVGQPSYEQYF. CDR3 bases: TGTGCCACCAGCAGAGTGGGACAGCCCTCCTACGAGCAGTACTTC.

The CDR3 DNA reads TGTGCCAGCTGTACAGCGAACACTGAAGCTTTCTTT. It translates to CASCTANTEAFF. This sequence joins TRBV2 and TRBJ1-1; no clear D. The CDR3 extends over 12 amino acids. The V end was cut by 8 bases, the J end by 1 base, with 8 bases between. Germline assignment: CDR1 SNHLY and CDR2 FYNNEI.

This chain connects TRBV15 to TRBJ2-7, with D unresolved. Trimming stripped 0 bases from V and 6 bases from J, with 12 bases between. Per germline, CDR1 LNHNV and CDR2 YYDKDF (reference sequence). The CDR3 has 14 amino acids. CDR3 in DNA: TGTGCCACCAGCAGAGATATTGCTAGTTCCGAGCAGTACTTC. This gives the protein CATSRDIASSEQYF.

In DNA form, the CDR3 reads TGTGCCTGGAGTGCAGGGGGCGACCAGCCCCAGCATTTT. It encodes CAWSAGGDQPQHF. The V call is TRBV30, the J call TRBJ1-5, with TRBD1 matching over 8 bases. The CDR3 spans 13 residues. V shed 1 base and J 7 bases; nucleotides not matched to a gene: 3. The germline gives CDR1 GTSNPN, CDR2 SVGIG (reference sequence).

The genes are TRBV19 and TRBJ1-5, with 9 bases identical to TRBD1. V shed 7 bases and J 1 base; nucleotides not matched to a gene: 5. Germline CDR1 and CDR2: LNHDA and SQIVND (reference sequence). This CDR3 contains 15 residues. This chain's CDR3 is CASIRTGESNQPQHF. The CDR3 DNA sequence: TGTGCCAGTATCAGGACAGGGGAAAGCAATCAGCCCCAGCATTTT. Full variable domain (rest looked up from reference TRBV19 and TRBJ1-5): DGGITQSPKYLFRKEGQNVTLSCEQNLNHDAMYWYRQDPGQGLRLIYYSQIVNDFQKGDIAEGYSVSREKKESFPLTVTSAQKNPTAFYLCASIRTGESNQPQHFGDGTRLSIL.

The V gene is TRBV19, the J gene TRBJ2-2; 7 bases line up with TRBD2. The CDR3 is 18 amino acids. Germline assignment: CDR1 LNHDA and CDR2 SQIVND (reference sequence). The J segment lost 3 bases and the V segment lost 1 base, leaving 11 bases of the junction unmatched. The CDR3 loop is CASSIVSTSSVDTGELFF. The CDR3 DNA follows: TGTGCCAGTAGTATAGTTTCGACTAGCAGCGTTGACACCGGGGAGCTGTTTTTT.

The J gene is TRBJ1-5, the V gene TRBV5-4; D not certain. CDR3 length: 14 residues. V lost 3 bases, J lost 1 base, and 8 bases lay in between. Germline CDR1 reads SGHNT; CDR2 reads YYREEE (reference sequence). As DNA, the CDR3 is TGTGCCAGCAGCTCGGGAAGGAGCAATCAGCCCCAGCATTTT. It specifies CASSSGRSNQPQHF.